The T cell receptor (beta chain) described here comes from a study of cytomegalovirus exposure and HLA in healthy donors. Primers: 60 Vbeta forward and 13 Jbeta reverse. Profiled with immunoSEQ multiplex PCR; TCRdb holds only in-frame clones, not every one. In the table there are almost 200,000 clones, around three quarters of which are singletons. The CDR3 is made up of 14 amino acids. V dropped 8 bases and J dropped 4; count of bases not matched to a gene: 6. CDR1 and CDR2 (germline): LNHDA, SQIVND (reference sequence). The V and J genes are TRBV19 and TRBJ2-2; 8 bases fit TRBD1. This TCR was recovered from a man aged 25-45 years in good health and CMV-seronegative. The sample was PBMCs. CDR3 region: CASRQGWGTGELFF. The CDR3 DNA follows: TGTGCCAGTCGACAGGGGTGGGGCACCGGGGAGCTGTTTTTT.